Listed below are T cell receptor beta chains from one sample, sequenced in a study of blood T cell repertoires in COVID-19. The table came from immunoSEQ multiplex PCR; TCRdb's copy has only in-frame clones and leaves some out. Counted here are 80,000 to 95,000 clones, 85% occurring once; the ten biggest clones make up approximately 40%. Specimen: peripheral blood. Every receptor here comes from a man older than 75 with acute or convalescent COVID-19. The CDR3 runs from the conserved cysteine through the conserved F or W. Each record gives: clone size, D gene, V gene, J gene, CDR3 protein, CDR3 DNA. The D gene is left open where the match is weak. Where a row states a size, it is once, few, many or the class of an expanded clone; other rows omit it.

size: few; D: -; V: TRBV28; J: TRBJ1-2; CDR3: CASSLRGERGNGYTF; DNA: TGTGCCAGCAGTTTACGGGGGGAGAGGGGCAATGGCTACACCTTC
size: -; D: -; V: TRBV7-9; J: TRBJ1-2; CDR3: CASSPTGQSGYTF; DNA: TGTGCCAGCAGCCCTACCGGACAGAGTGGCTACACCTTC
size: -; D: TRBD1; V: TRBV28; J: TRBJ2-5; CDR3: CATLDRPRETQYF; DNA: TGTGCCACCTTGGACAGGCCGCGAGAGACCCAGTACTTC
size: few; D: TRBD1; V: TRBV5-6; J: TRBJ2-7; CDR3: CASSFGPGQGLYEQYF; DNA: TGTGCCAGCAGCTTTGGTCCGGGACAGGGACTCTACGAGCAGTACTTC
size: -; D: -; V: TRBV14; J: TRBJ2-7; CDR3: CASGTTGYSIDEQYF; DNA: TGTGCCAGCGGAACCACAGGGTATTCTATAGACGAGCAGTACTTC
size: -; D: TRBD2; V: TRBV7-2; J: TRBJ2-1; CDR3: CASSHPGLAGNEQFF; DNA: TGTGCCAGCAGCCATCCGGGACTAGCGGGCAATGAGCAGTTCTTC
size: -; D: -; V: TRBV23-1; J: TRBJ2-3; CDR3: CASSQSTPLALACF; DNA: TGCGCCAGCAGTCAATCGACCCCCCTCGCACTAGCCTGTTTT
size: -; D: -; V: TRBV6-6; J: TRBJ2-7; CDR3: CASSRGTEYEQYF; DNA: TGTGCCAGCAGTCGCGGGACAGAATACGAGCAGTACTTC
size: -; D: -; V: TRBV2; J: TRBJ1-4; CDR3: CASSADSRGEKLFF; DNA: TGTGCCAGCAGTGCGGACTCCCGCGGTGAAAAACTGTTTTTT
size: -; D: -; V: TRBV5-1; J: TRBJ2-7; CDR3: CASRRQYEQYF; DNA: TGCGCCAGCAGACGACAGTACGAGCAGTACTTC
size: -; D: -; V: TRBV27; J: TRBJ2-2; CDR3: CASRQGSGELFF; DNA: TGTGCCAGCAGACAGGGATCCGGGGAGCTGTTTTTT
size: -; D: -; V: TRBV2; J: TRBJ1-2; CDR3: CASSVGGQNYGYTF; DNA: TGTGCCAGCAGTGTTGGGGGCCAGAACTATGGCTACACCTTC
size: -; D: TRBD1; V: TRBV29-1; J: TRBJ2-5; CDR3: CSARAGGQETQYF; DNA: TGCAGCGCCCGAGCAGGGGGCCAAGAGACCCAGTACTTC
size: few; D: TRBD1; V: TRBV5-1; J: TRBJ1-5; CDR3: CASSLGDRGDQPQHF; DNA: TGCGCCAGCAGCTTAGGGGACAGAGGGGATCAGCCCCAGCATTTT
size: -; D: -; V: TRBV7-8; J: TRBJ1-3; CDR3: CASSFAGGNSGNTIYF; DNA: TGTGCCAGCAGCTTTGCGGGGGGGAACTCTGGAAACACCATATATTTT
size: -; D: -; V: TRBV7-8; J: TRBJ1-2; CDR3: CASSFNEGYGYTF; DNA: TGTGCCAGCAGCTTCAATGAGGGTTATGGCTACACCTTC
size: -; D: TRBD1; V: TRBV6-6; J: TRBJ2-7; CDR3: CASSRQGYEQYF; DNA: TGTGCCAGCAGCCGACAGGGCTACGAGCAGTACTTC
size: -; D: TRBD2; V: TRBV23-1; J: TRBJ2-1; CDR3: CASSRPSGLAGAYNEQFF; DNA: TGCGCCAGCAGTCGCCCATCGGGACTAGCGGGAGCGTACAATGAGCAGTTCTTC
size: -; D: -; V: TRBV27; J: TRBJ2-6; CDR3: CASSLSGPPGGANVLTF; DNA: TGTGCCAGCAGTTTATCTGGTCCTCCTGGCGGGGCCAACGTCCTGACTTTC
size: -; D: TRBD2; V: TRBV7-2; J: TRBJ2-3; CDR3: CASSSLAGTGDTQYF; DNA: TGTGCCAGCAGCTCACTAGCGGGAACTGGAGATACGCAGTATTTT
size: many; D: -; V: TRBV5-1; J: TRBJ1-4; CDR3: CASSLRATNEKLFF; DNA: TGCGCCAGCAGCTTGAGAGCAACTAATGAAAAACTGTTTTTT
size: -; D: -; V: TRBV11-2; J: TRBJ1-1; CDR3: CASSLGVTENTEAFF; DNA: TGTGCCAGCAGCTTAGGGGTGACAGAGAACACTGAAGCTTTCTTT
size: -; D: -; V: TRBV29-1; J: TRBJ2-7; CDR3: CSVADGTYEQYF; DNA: TGCAGCGTCGCGGACGGGACCTACGAGCAGTACTTC
size: -; D: -; V: TRBV3-1/TRBV3-2; J: TRBJ2-2; CDR3: CASSQGEATGELFF; DNA: TGTGCCAGCAGCCAGGGTGAGGCCACCGGGGAGCTGTTTTTT
size: -; D: -; V: TRBV10-3; J: TRBJ2-7; CDR3: CAISLEKEHSYEQYF; DNA: TGTGCCATCAGTCTCGAAAAAGAACACTCCTACGAGCAGTACTTC
size: -; D: TRBD2; V: TRBV2; J: TRBJ2-7; CDR3: CASTPGLAGGSSYEQYF; DNA: TGTGCCAGCACCCCGGGACTAGCGGGAGGTTCCTCCTACGAGCAGTACTTC
size: -; D: TRBD2; V: TRBV7-3; J: TRBJ2-1; CDR3: CASSPSGTSSSYNEQFF; DNA: TGTGCCAGCAGCCCGTCCGGGACTAGTAGTTCCTACAATGAGCAGTTCTTC
size: -; D: -; V: TRBV11-3; J: TRBJ2-3; CDR3: CASSLGDPGDTQYF; DNA: TGTGCCAGCAGCTTAGGTGACCCGGGGGATACGCAGTATTTT
size: -; D: TRBD1; V: TRBV5-8; J: TRBJ1-1; CDR3: CASSLVLDRGAFF; DNA: TGTGCCAGCAGCTTGGTATTGGACAGGGGAGCTTTCTTT
size: -; D: TRBD2; V: TRBV11-3; J: TRBJ2-1; CDR3: CASSQVAGSEQFF; DNA: TGTGCCAGCAGCCAAGTAGCGGGTTCTGAGCAGTTCTTC
size: -; D: -; V: TRBV28; J: TRBJ1-2; CDR3: CASTQLGVILGGYTF; DNA: TGTGCCAGCACCCAGTTAGGGGTAATTTTGGGCGGCTACACCTTC
size: few; D: -; V: TRBV4-1; J: TRBJ2-5; CDR3: CASSQGLRGETQYF; DNA: TGCGCCAGCAGCCAAGGCCTCCGGGGAGAGACCCAGTACTTC
size: few; D: -; V: TRBV19; J: TRBJ2-1; CDR3: CASSNIADNEQFF; DNA: TGTGCCAGTAGTAACATAGCGGACAATGAGCAGTTCTTC
size: -; D: -; V: TRBV18; J: TRBJ1-1; CDR3: CASSRRELNTEAFF; DNA: TGTGCCAGCTCACGGAGGGAATTGAACACTGAAGCTTTCTTT
size: -; D: -; V: TRBV21-1; J: TRBJ2-5; CDR3: CASSKVGLAGRETQYF; DNA: TGTGCCAGCAGCAAAGTGGGACTAGCGGGGCGGGAGACCCAGTACTTC
size: -; D: -; V: TRBV7-8; J: TRBJ2-3; CDR3: CASSPSGQDTDTQYF; DNA: TGTGCCAGCAGCCCCTCGGGACAAGACACAGATACGCAGTATTTT
size: -; D: TRBD2; V: TRBV19; J: TRBJ2-1; CDR3: CASSILEREYNEQFF; DNA: TGTGCCAGTAGTATTTTGGAGCGGGAGTACAATGAGCAGTTCTTC
size: -; D: -; V: TRBV5-1; J: TRBJ2-1; CDR3: CASSLTGSNEQFF; DNA: TGCGCCAGCAGCTTGACAGGCTCCAATGAGCAGTTCTTC
size: once; D: -; V: TRBV18; J: TRBJ1-5; CDR3: CASSPRSGTSTGSSQPQHF; DNA: TGTGCCAGCTCACCACGGAGTGGGACTAGTACAGGGTCTAGTCAGCCCCAGCATTTT
size: -; D: -; V: TRBV3-1/TRBV3-2; J: TRBJ2-7; CDR3: CASSQTGSYEQYF; DNA: TGTGCCAGCAGCCAGACAGGATCCTACGAGCAGTACTTC
size: -; D: -; V: TRBV6-5; J: TRBJ1-1; CDR3: CASSKDSRNTEAFF; DNA: TGTGCCAGCAGTAAGGACAGCCGGAACACTGAAGCTTTCTTT
size: -; D: -; V: TRBV9; J: TRBJ2-2; CDR3: CASSVGPGGANTGELFF; DNA: TGTGCCAGCAGCGTAGGCCCGGGGGGCGCGAACACCGGGGAGCTGTTTTTT
size: -; D: TRBD2; V: TRBV30; J: TRBJ2-7; CDR3: CACRNAGGRGYEQYF; DNA: TGTGCCTGTCGTAACGCGGGAGGGCGGGGGTACGAGCAGTACTTC
size: -; D: -; V: TRBV21-1; J: TRBJ2-5; CDR3: CASSNSTGGRGETQYF; DNA: TGTGCCAGCAGCAATTCGACAGGGGGTCGAGGGGAGACCCAGTACTTC
size: -; D: TRBD1; V: TRBV7-2; J: TRBJ1-1; CDR3: CASSRDRAFKNGIGAFF; DNA: TGTGCCAGCAGCCGGGACAGGGCTTTTAAAAACGGTATTGGAGCTTTCTTT
size: -; D: -; V: TRBV18; J: TRBJ1-4; CDR3: CASSAGYNEKLFF; DNA: TGTGCCAGCTCGGCGGGGTATAATGAAAAACTGTTTTTT
size: -; D: TRBD2; V: TRBV7-9; J: TRBJ2-7; CDR3: CASSLVSGRSYEQYF; DNA: TGTGCCAGCAGCTTAGTTAGCGGGAGGTCGTACGAGCAGTACTTC
size: -; D: TRBD1; V: TRBV6-2/TRBV6-3; J: TRBJ2-3; CDR3: CASSLGTVTDTQYF; DNA: TGTGCCAGCAGTTTGGGGACAGTCACAGATACGCAGTATTTT
size: -; D: -; V: TRBV12-3/TRBV12-4; J: TRBJ1-2; CDR3: CASSQNGYTF; DNA: TGTGCCAGCAGTCAAAATGGCTACACCTTC
size: -; D: -; V: TRBV5-1; J: TRBJ2-1; CDR3: CASSLEGAYNEQFF; DNA: TGCGCCAGCAGCTTGGAAGGAGCCTACAATGAGCAGTTCTTC
size: -; D: -; V: TRBV19; J: TRBJ2-7; CDR3: CASTERGGLSYEQYF; DNA: TGTGCCAGTACCGAGAGGGGGGGCCTATCCTACGAGCAGTACTTC
size: few; D: TRBD2; V: TRBV11-2; J: TRBJ2-5; CDR3: CASSRASGGPQETQYF; DNA: TGTGCCAGCAGCCGGGCTAGCGGGGGCCCCCAAGAGACCCAGTACTTC
size: -; D: -; V: TRBV11-3; J: TRBJ2-2; CDR3: CASSIRQDAGELFF; DNA: TGTGCCAGCAGCATTCGACAGGACGCCGGGGAGCTGTTTTTT